The 30 T cell receptor beta chains below come from one sample, sequenced in a study of T cell changes during pregnancy in multiple sclerosis (dated by TCRdb to the late 2010s). The library was prepared using the immunoSEQ multiplex PCR assay. Imported from immuneACCESS, the table was reduced by TCRdb to in-frame sequences with V and J called. These copies leave out some clones; in studies compared against another copy, an unresolved V gene accounts for under half, and the cause of the remainder is not known. The sample table contains roughly 90,000 clones; only one count was recorded for approximately 92% of them. Roughly 4% of the sample is held by the ten biggest clonotypes. The sample consisted of peripheral blood, taken in the first trimester of pregnancy. These receptors were obtained from a female donor with multiple sclerosis, enrolled in a pregnancy study.

The chain links TRBV7-9 to TRBJ1-2, with 9 nucleotides matching TRBD1. This CDR3 is 14 amino acids long. CDR1 and CDR2 (germline): SEHNR, FQNEAQ (reference sequence). Germline trimming cut 5 bases from V and 4 bases from J; bases unmatched to any gene: 5. The chain's CDR3 is CASSIGTGTYGYTF. As DNA, the CDR3 is TGTGCCAGCAGCATCGGGACAGGGACCTATGGCTACACCTTC.

This chain joins TRBV11-2 and TRBJ1-2; possibly TRBD1 for D (5 bases). Germline values: CDR1 SGHAT, CDR2 FQNNGV. The V gene lost 3 bases and the J gene lost 7 bases, with 15 bases spanning the gap. The CDR3 consists of 14 residues. The CDR3 sequence: CASSFPGKLAGYTF. CDR3 coding DNA: TGTGCCAGCAGCTTTCCAGGGAAATTGGCTGGCTACACCTTC.

The rearrangement joins TRBV25-1 to TRBJ1-4, with D maybe TRBD1 (6 bases). Germline lookup yields CDR1 MGHDK and CDR2 SYGVNS. The CDR3 extends over 13 amino acids. V was cut by 1 base and J by 13 bases, with 13 bases left in between. The CDR3: CASSESLGGGLFF. The CDR3 bases are TGTGCCAGCAGTGAATCTCTAGGGGGGGGACTGTTTTTT. Full variable domain (missing parts from reference TRBV25-1 and TRBJ1-4): EADIYQTPRYLVIGTGKKITLECSQTMGHDKMYWYQQDPGMELHLIHYSYGVNSTEKGDLSSESTVSRIRTEHFPLTLESARPSHTSQYLCASSESLGGGLFFGSGTQLSVL.

The rearrangement joins TRBV12-5 to TRBJ1-2; maybe TRBD1 (5 bases). The ends were cut back, 2 bases at V and 8 bases at J, with 18 bases in the middle. This CDR3 region has 15 residues. In germline, CDR1 is LGHNT, CDR2 FRNRAP. The CDR3, as DNA: TGTGCTAGTGGTTTGCCCTGGGAGGGGCGGAAAGGCTACACCTTC. This translates into CASGLPWEGRKGYTF. Full variable domain (rest looked up from reference TRBV12-5 and TRBJ1-2): DARVTQTPRHKVTEMGQEVTMRCQPILGHNTVFWYRQTMMQGLELLAYFRNRAPLDDSGMPKDRFSAEMPDATLATLKIQPSEPRDSAVYFCASGLPWEGRKGYTFGSGTRLTVV.

V usage is TRBV30 and J usage is TRBJ2-2; 9 nucleotides align to TRBD2. The germline gives CDR1 GTSNPN, CDR2 SVGIG (reference sequence). V was clipped by 3 bases and J by 7 bases; unmatched bases: 12. This CDR3 has 16 amino acids. The CDR3 loop reads CAWRWGGGGAYGELFF. CDR3 DNA sequence: TGTGCCTGGAGATGGGGTGGCGGGGGGGCCTACGGGGAGCTGTTTTTT.

This chain links TRBV10-2 with TRBJ2-7; 9 bases are a match to TRBD1. Germline values: CDR1 WSHSY, CDR2 SAAADI. CDR3 length: 15 amino acids. The V and J ends lost 4 bases and 4 bases, in that order; junction bases with no gene match: 8. CDR3 in amino acids: CASSVTGQGSYEQYF. Here the CDR3 DNA reads TGCGCCAGCAGTGTAACGGGACAGGGTTCGTACGAGCAGTACTTC.

The chain recombines TRBV7-9 with TRBJ2-7, with 9 positions matching TRBD2. This CDR3 comprises 13 residues. Germline V gives CDR1 SEHNR, CDR2 FQNEAQ (reference sequence). Unmatched junction bases numbered 1, after V lost 5 bases and J lost 2 bases. The DNA of the CDR3 is TGTGCCAGCAGCAGGACTAGCGCCTACGAGCAGTACTTC. This sequence encodes CASSRTSAYEQYF.

CDR3 bases: TGTGCCAGCAGCGTTATGGACAGCTACACAGATACGCAGTATTTT. Translated, it gives CASSVMDSYTDTQYF. The chain uses TRBV9 and TRBJ2-3, with D possibly TRBD1 on 6 matching bases. Germline V gene data show CDR1 as SGDLS and CDR2 as YYNGEE. The ends were cut back, 2 bases at V and 2 bases at J, with 12 bases in the middle. The CDR3 consists of 15 residues.

The V and J genes are TRBV2 and TRBJ1-3, with TRBD1 matching 7 bases. There are 15 residues in the CDR3. Germline CDR1 is SNHLY and CDR2 is FYNNEI. Trimming at V came to 2 bases and at J to 2 bases, leaving 3 bases not matched to a gene. The CDR3 DNA is TGTGCCAGCAGTGAATTAGGACAGGCTGGAAACACCATATATTTT. This encodes CASSELGQAGNTIYF.

The chain combines TRBV12-2 with TRBJ2-5; the DNA was not compared with TRBD2, the D call given in the table. TRBV12-2 is a recognized pseudogene. CDR3 length: 21 amino acids. CDR3 region: CASRHTLCPRWDYPMEAYQYF. CDR3 DNA sequence: TGTGCAAGTCGCCACACCCTATGTCCGCGCTGGGACTACCCAATGGAGGCATACCAGTACTTC.

This clone came up once. The chain links TRBV18 to TRBJ2-2; 8 positions agree with TRBD2. CDR1 is KGHSH, CDR2 LQKENI, per germline. CDR3 length: 20 residues. V shed 1 base and J 0 bases; nucleotides not matched to a gene: 13. The CDR3 DNA reads as TGTGCCAGCTCACCACGCCGAGGCGGGGGGCTGAACGCGAACACCGGGGAGCTGTTTTTT. Amino acids: CASSPRRGGGLNANTGELFF.

This clone has a single count. The chain carries TRBV6-6 and TRBJ2-3; a possible D gene is TRBD1 (5 bases). Germline-derived CDR1 and CDR2 are MNHNY and SVGAGI (reference sequence). This CDR3 contains 16 residues. V was cut by 0 bases and J by 4 bases, with 14 bases left in between. CDR3 amino acids: CASSYSFGARADTQYF. The CDR3 nucleotides are TGTGCCAGCAGTTACTCGTTTGGGGCCAGGGCAGATACGCAGTATTTT.

The chain is built from TRBV2 and TRBJ1-5, with 10 positions matching TRBD1. J gave up 9 bases and V 6 bases, and 11 bases lay outside the gene matches. Per germline, CDR1 SNHLY and CDR2 FYNNEI. The CDR3 is 15 residues long. The CDR3 DNA sequence: TGTGCCAGCAGCGACGGACAGGGGGTCCGCCGGCCCCAGCATTTT. This encodes CASSDGQGVRRPQHF.

V is TRBV9 and J is TRBJ1-1; D possibly corresponds to TRBD1 (6 bases). CDR3 size: 16 residues. The V end lost 0 bases, the J end lost 5 bases, and 17 bases lay between the germline ends. The germline CDR1 and CDR2 sequences are SGDLS and YYNGEE. The CDR3 region has the DNA TGTGCCAGCAGCGTAGCTGGGGGGGGCGTGGATACTGAAGCTTTCTTT. Residues: CASSVAGGGVDTEAFF.

This clone was counted only a few times. The CDR3 here is CASSKQVSYEQYF. CDR3 nucleotides: TGTGCCAGCAGCAAACAGGTCTCCTACGAGCAGTACTTC. This chain joins TRBV2 and TRBJ2-7, with a weak D call TRBD1 (5 bases). Germline V lookup: CDR1 SNHLY, CDR2 FYNNEI. The CDR3 has 13 residues. Trimming took off 6 bases at V and 0 bases at J, with 9 bases between the two ends.

Details on this clone: A read error may produce the germline difference seen at one junction end. V gene TRBV19 combines with J gene TRBJ1-2; tentatively, D is TRBD1 (6 bases). Germline lookup yields CDR1 LNHDA and CDR2 SQIVND (reference sequence). The CDR3 extends over 19 amino acids. CDR3 coding DNA: TGTGCCAGTAGTATCTGGGTCAGGGGATTCCGGACGTTGATGGCTACAGGATACTTC. This translates into CASSIWVRGFRTLMATGYF.

In its sample, this clone was seen once. J is TRBJ2-7 and V is TRBV6-1; TRBD1 matches at 9 bases. The CDR3 loop spans 16 amino acids. Germline lookup yields CDR1 MNHNS and CDR2 SASEGT. Trimming took 1 base from V and 4 from J; bases not matched to a gene: 8. The DNA for the CDR3 is TGTGCCAGCAGTGAAGAATCCCCGGACAGGGGATACGAGCAGTACTTC. This sequence encodes CASSEESPDRGYEQYF.

The chain joins TRBV9 to TRBJ1-1; 8 nucleotides align to TRBD1. In germline, CDR1 is SGDLS, CDR2 YYNGEE. This CDR3 has 15 amino acids. V gave up 3 bases and J gave up 1 base; unmatched junction bases: 5. The CDR3 spells CASSGTGTGNTEAFF. The CDR3 DNA sequence: TGTGCCAGCAGCGGGACCGGGACAGGGAACACTGAAGCTTTCTTT.

The chain is built from TRBV5-6 and TRBJ1-6; D possibly corresponds to TRBD1 (5 bases). Looked up from germline, CDR1 is SGHDT and CDR2 is YYEEEE. The CDR3 consists of 15 residues. V was clipped by 4 bases and J by 7 bases, with 15 bases between them. CDR3 sequence (DNA): TGTGCCAGCAGCCTAATCGACAGATCCAATTCACCCCTCCACTTT. Amino acids: CASSLIDRSNSPLHF.

This clone was seen once. The chain links TRBV5-1 to TRBJ1-1; D is possibly TRBD1 (5 bases). Germline CDR1 SGHRS, CDR2 YFSETQ. The CDR3 sequence is 13 residues long. Trimming took off 5 bases at V and 1 base at J, with 9 bases between the two ends. CDR3 region: CASRSTGNTEAFF. Written as DNA, the CDR3 is TGCGCCAGCAGATCCACAGGGAACACTGAAGCTTTCTTT.

The chain carries TRBV19 and TRBJ2-7, with 8 positions matching TRBD2. V shed 6 bases and J 2 bases; nucleotides not matched to a gene: 3. The length of the CDR3 is 13 residues. Germline V gene sequence: CDR1 LNHDA, CDR2 SQIVND (reference sequence). CDR3 coding DNA: TGTGCCAGTAGGGCGGGGGGCGCCTACGAGCAGTACTTC. Translation: CASRAGGAYEQYF.

The chain carries TRBV11-3 and TRBJ2-1; the D gene is possibly TRBD1 (6 bases). The CDR3 totals 12 residues. From germline, CDR1 is SGHNT and CDR2 YENEEA. Trimming removed 6 bases from V and 7 bases from J, with 10 bases in between. Here the CDR3 DNA reads TGTGCCAGCAGTCTCCAGGGGAATGAGCAGTTCTTC. It encodes CASSLQGNEQFF.

The chain uses TRBV6-1 and TRBJ1-1; D call uncertain. The CDR3 runs to 13 residues. Germline values: CDR1 MNHNS, CDR2 SASEGT. Trimming shortened V by 4 bases and J by 5 bases, and 11 bases separated the two germline ends. This chain's CDR3 is CASSAEAWTEAFF. DNA of the CDR3: TGTGCCAGCAGTGCAGAGGCATGGACTGAAGCTTTCTTT.

The genes are TRBV5-1 and TRBJ2-5; 10 bases line up with TRBD2. Losses at the gene ends were 4 bases for V and 5 bases for J; bases not matched to a gene: 11. The germline CDR1 and CDR2 sequences are SGHRS and YFSETQ. The CDR3 contains 16 residues. The DNA for the CDR3 is TGCGCCAGCAGCCCCCGTACGAGCGGGGGGGCTGAGACCCAGTACTTC. This sequence encodes CASSPRTSGGAETQYF.

The chain links TRBV30 to TRBJ2-1, with 10 bases lining up with TRBD2. The CDR3 contains 18 residues. Germline lookup yields CDR1 GTSNPN and CDR2 SVGIG (reference sequence). The V and J ends lost 1 base and 8 bases, in that order; junction bases with no gene match: 17. In nucleotides, the CDR3 is TGTGCCTGGAGTGGGGCTCGCGACGGGACTAGCGTGATGTATGAGCAGTTCTTC. This codes for CAWSGARDGTSVMYEQFF.

This chain uses TRBV5-1 with TRBJ1-4, with a possible D match to TRBD1 (6 bases). The CDR3 contains 13 residues. V lost 0 bases and J lost 8, with 8 bases in between. Germline CDR1 reads SGHRS; CDR2 reads YFSETQ. The CDR3 coding sequence is TGCGCCAGCAGCTTGGAGGGGGTCGAAAAACTGTTTTTT. This gives the protein CASSLEGVEKLFF.

This chain links TRBV30 with TRBJ2-5; the match to TRBD2 covers 10 bases. The V gene's germline CDR1 is GTSNPN and CDR2 SVGIG (reference sequence). CDR3 size: 13 residues. With V trimmed by 5 bases and J by 2 bases, 2 bases remained unmatched. The CDR3 spells CAWGTSAQETQYF. The CDR3 DNA reads as TGTGCCTGGGGGACTAGCGCGCAAGAGACCCAGTACTTC.

The rearrangement links TRBV7-6 to TRBJ2-3, with 10 bases fitting TRBD2. The CDR3 has 17 residues. Germline trimming cut 1 base from V and 5 bases from J; bases unmatched to any gene: 9. Germline values: CDR1 SGHVS, CDR2 FNYEAQ. This CDR3 is CASSLGPSGGAGDTQYF. The CDR3 bases are TGTGCCAGCAGCTTAGGTCCAAGCGGGGGGGCCGGAGATACGCAGTATTTT.

The chain has TRBV27 and TRBJ1-6; D gene unclear. V shed 4 bases and J shed 6 bases, with 7 bases lying between them. CDR1 MNHEY and CDR2 SMNVEV come from the germline V gene (reference sequence). The CDR3 extends over 13 amino acids. CDR3 bases: TGTGCCAGCAGTTCTAGTCCTAATTCACCCCTCCACTTT. The encoded protein is CASSSSPNSPLHF.

The chain combines TRBV6-1 with TRBJ1-5; 8 nucleotides agree with TRBD1. The CDR3 runs 14 residues. The germline gives CDR1 MNHNS, CDR2 SASEGT. The V segment lost 10 bases and the J segment 2 bases; nucleotides outside the gene matches: 7. CDR3 amino acids: CAIDRGYGNQPQHF. In nucleotides, the CDR3 is TGTGCCATCGACAGGGGCTATGGCAATCAGCCCCAGCATTTT.